These T cell receptor beta chains were read from a single sample in a study of shared clonotypes between healthy human individuals. Libraries were prepared by immunoSEQ multiplex PCR; TCRdb keeps only in-frame clonotypes and omits some of them. This sample has around 940,000 clones; 76% occur once, and the top ten carry about 1.5%. Sequencing was carried out using memory CD4+ T cells sorted from blood. Source of these receptors: a man between 18 and 29 years old in good health. CDR3s include the opening cysteine and the closing phenylalanine or tryptophan. A D gene is named only where the DNA matches it firmly. Where a row states a size, it is once, few, many or the class of an expanded clone; other rows omit it.

d_call,clone_size,j_call,v_call,cdr3_aa,cdr3_nt
.,.,TRBJ1-6,TRBV6-6,CASSTGPNYNSPLHF,TGTGCCAGCAGTACGGGACCGAATTATAATTCACCCCTCCACTTT
TRBD2,.,TRBJ2-6,TRBV4-3,CASSQGIAGGFGANVLTF,TGCGCCAGCAGCCAAGGTATAGCGGGAGGGTTTGGGGCCAACGTCCTGACTTTC
TRBD1,.,TRBJ1-2,TRBV7-9,CASSLAGQLLNYGYTF,TGTGCCAGCAGCTTAGCGGGACAGTTACTTAACTATGGCTACACCTTC
.,.,TRBJ1-1,TRBV14,CASSQVKGTMNTEAFF,TGTGCCAGCAGCCAAGTGAAGGGGACGATGAACACTGAAGCTTTCTTT
TRBD1,.,TRBJ1-4,TRBV5-4,CASSVDRVGTNEKLFF,TGTGCCAGCAGCGTAGACAGGGTGGGCACTAATGAAAAACTGTTTTTT
.,.,TRBJ2-7,TRBV6-1,CASSELGQGGEQYF,TGTGCCAGCAGTGAATTAGGTCAGGGCGGCGAGCAGTACTTC
TRBD1,.,TRBJ1-5,TRBV7-2,CASSSVWDRDQPQHF,TGTGCCAGCAGCTCCGTTTGGGACAGAGATCAGCCCCAGCATTTT
TRBD2,few,TRBJ2-7,TRBV5-4,CASSFRTSGYDEQYF,TGTGCCAGCAGCTTTAGGACTAGCGGGTACGACGAGCAGTACTTC
.,.,TRBJ1-2,TRBV6-1,CASSDGAQGSYGYTF,TGTGCCAGCAGTGATGGGGCACAGGGCAGCTATGGCTACACCTTC
.,few,TRBJ1-6,TRBV5-1,CASSLGGSSYNSPLHF,TGCGCCAGCAGCTTGGGTGGTAGCTCCTATAATTCACCCCTCCACTTT
.,.,TRBJ1-4,TRBV4-1,CASSGSYGRATNEKLFF,TGCGCCAGCAGCGGTTCCTACGGCAGGGCAACTAATGAAAAACTGTTTTTT
.,.,TRBJ1-5,TRBV30,CAWSDRYYSNQPQHF,TGTGCCTGGAGTGACAGATACTATAGCAATCAGCCCCAGCATTTT
.,.,TRBJ1-2,TRBV7-2,CASSFYKVGAYGYTF,TGTGCCAGCAGCTTCTACAAGGTCGGGGCCTATGGCTACACCTTC
.,.,TRBJ2-3,TRBV11-3,CASSPKGPTDTQYF,TGTGCCAGCAGCCCGAAAGGTCCCACAGATACGCAGTATTTT
TRBD1,.,TRBJ1-5,TRBV2,CASDYRGGQPQHF,TGTGCCAGCGACTACAGGGGGGGACAGCCCCAGCATTTT
TRBD2,.,TRBJ2-5,TRBV5-4,CASSRPGGDQETQYF,TGTGCCAGCAGCCGGCCGGGGGGGGATCAAGAGACCCAGTACTTC
.,once,TRBJ2-7,TRBV18,CASSPLSGSSSYEQYF,TGTGCCAGCTCACCCTTAAGCGGGTCAAGCTCCTACGAGCAGTACTTC
TRBD1,.,TRBJ2-7,TRBV5-1,CASSLPGGNEQYF,TGCGCCAGCAGCTTGCCAGGGGGCAACGAGCAGTACTTC